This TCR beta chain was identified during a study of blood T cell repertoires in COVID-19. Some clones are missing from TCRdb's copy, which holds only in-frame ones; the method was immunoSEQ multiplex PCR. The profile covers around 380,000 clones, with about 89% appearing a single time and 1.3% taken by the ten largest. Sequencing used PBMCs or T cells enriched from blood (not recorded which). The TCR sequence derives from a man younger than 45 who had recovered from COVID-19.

CDR3 amino acids: CASSLGAGHGAFF. The CDR3 DNA sequence: TGTGCCAGCAGCTTAGGGGCGGGGCATGGAGCTTTCTTT. The V call is TRBV11-2, the J call TRBJ1-1; D may be TRBD1 (5 bases). CDR3 size: 13 residues. V was pared by 1 base and J by 10 bases, with 13 bases between. The germline CDR1 and CDR2 sequences are SGHAT and FQNNGV.